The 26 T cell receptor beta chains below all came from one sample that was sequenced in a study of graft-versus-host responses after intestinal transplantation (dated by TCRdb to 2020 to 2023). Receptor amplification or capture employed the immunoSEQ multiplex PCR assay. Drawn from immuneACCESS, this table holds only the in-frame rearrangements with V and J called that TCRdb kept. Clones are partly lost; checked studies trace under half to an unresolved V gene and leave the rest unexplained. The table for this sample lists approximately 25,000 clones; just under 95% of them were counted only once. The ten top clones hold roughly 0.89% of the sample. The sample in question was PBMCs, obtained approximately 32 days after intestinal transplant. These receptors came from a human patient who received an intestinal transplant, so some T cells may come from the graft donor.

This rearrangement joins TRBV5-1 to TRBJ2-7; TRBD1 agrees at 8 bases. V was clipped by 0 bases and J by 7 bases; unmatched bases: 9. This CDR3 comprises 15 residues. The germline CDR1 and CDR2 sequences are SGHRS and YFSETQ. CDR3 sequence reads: CASSLVGQGASEQYF. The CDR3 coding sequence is TGCGCCAGCAGCTTGGTGGGGCAGGGGGCAAGTGAGCAGTACTTC.

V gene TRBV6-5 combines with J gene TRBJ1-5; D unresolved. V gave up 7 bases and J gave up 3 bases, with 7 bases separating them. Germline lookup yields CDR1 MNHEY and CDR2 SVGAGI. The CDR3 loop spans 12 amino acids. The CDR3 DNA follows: TGTGCCAGCAACGAGGCCAATCAGCCCCAGCATTTT. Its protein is CASNEANQPQHF.

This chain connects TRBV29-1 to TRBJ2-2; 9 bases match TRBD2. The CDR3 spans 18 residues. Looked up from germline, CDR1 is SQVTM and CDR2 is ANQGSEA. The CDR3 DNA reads TGCAGAAACCGTTCACAGAGCCTAGCGGGAACGAACACCGGGGAGCTGTTTTTT. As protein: CRNRSQSLAGTNTGELFF.

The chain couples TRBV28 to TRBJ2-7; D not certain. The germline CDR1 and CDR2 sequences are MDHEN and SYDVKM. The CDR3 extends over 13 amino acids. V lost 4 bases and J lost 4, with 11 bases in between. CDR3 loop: CASSSPGWYEQYF. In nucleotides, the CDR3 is TGTGCCAGCAGTTCCCCAGGTTGGTACGAGCAGTACTTC.

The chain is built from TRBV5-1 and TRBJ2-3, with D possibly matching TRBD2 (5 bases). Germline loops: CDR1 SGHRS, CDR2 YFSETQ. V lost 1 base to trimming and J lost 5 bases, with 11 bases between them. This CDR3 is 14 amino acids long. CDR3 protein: CASSLTSRGDTQYF. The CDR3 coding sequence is TGCGCCAGCAGCTTGACCTCCCGGGGAGATACGCAGTATTTT.

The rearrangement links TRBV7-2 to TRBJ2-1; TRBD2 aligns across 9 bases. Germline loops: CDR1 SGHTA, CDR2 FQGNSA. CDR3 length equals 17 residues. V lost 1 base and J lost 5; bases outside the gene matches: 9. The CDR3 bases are TGTGCCAGCAGCTTAGGAAATATAGCGGGGGAGAACAATGAGCAGTTCTTC. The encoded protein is CASSLGNIAGENNEQFF.

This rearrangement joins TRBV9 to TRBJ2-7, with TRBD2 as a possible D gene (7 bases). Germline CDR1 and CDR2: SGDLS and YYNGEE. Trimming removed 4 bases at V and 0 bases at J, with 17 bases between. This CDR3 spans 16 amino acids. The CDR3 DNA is TGTGCCAGCAGCCCCTGGGGGGGCCCTAGCTCCTACGAGCAGTACTTC. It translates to CASSPWGGPSSYEQYF.

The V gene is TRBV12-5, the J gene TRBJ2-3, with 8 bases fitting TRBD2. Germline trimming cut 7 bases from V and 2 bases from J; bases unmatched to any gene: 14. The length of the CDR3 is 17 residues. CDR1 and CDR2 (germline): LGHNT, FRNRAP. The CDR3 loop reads CASASIGAGGATDTQYF. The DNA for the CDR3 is TGTGCTAGTGCCTCTATTGGGGCGGGAGGTGCCACAGATACGCAGTATTTT.

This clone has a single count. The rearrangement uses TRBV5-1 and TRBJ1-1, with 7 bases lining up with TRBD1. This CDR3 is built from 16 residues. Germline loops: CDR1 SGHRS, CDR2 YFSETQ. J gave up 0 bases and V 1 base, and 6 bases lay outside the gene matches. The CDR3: CASSLTPDRVNTEAFF. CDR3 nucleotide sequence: TGCGCCAGCAGCTTGACCCCTGACAGGGTGAACACTGAAGCTTTCTTT. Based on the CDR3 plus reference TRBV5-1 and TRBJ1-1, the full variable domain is KAGVTQTPRYLIKTRGQQVTLSCSPISGHRSVSWYQQTPGQGLQFLFEYFSETQRNKGNFPGRFSGRQFSNSRSEMNVSTLELGDSALYLCASSLTPDRVNTEAFFGQGTRLTVV.

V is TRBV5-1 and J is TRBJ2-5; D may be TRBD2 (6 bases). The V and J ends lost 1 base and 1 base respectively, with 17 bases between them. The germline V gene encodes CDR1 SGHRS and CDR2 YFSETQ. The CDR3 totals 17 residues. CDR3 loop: CASSLNSLLAFQETQYF. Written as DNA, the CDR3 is TGCGCCAGCAGCTTGAATTCGTTACTAGCCTTCCAAGAGACCCAGTACTTC.

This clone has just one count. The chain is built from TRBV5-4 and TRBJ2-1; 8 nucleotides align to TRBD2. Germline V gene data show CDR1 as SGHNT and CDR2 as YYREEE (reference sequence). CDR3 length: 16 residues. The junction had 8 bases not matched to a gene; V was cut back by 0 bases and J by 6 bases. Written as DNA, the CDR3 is TGTGCCAGCAGCTTGGCCCAGGCTAGCGGGCTCAATGAGCAGTTCTTC. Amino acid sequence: CASSLAQASGLNEQFF.

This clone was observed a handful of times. The CDR3 DNA reads TGTGCCAGTAGTATTGTCCCCCTGGGGGAGCAGTACTTC. Encoded protein: CASSIVPLGEQYF. The chain is built from TRBV19 and TRBJ2-7; D not certain. The germline CDR1 and CDR2 sequences are LNHDA and SQIVND (reference sequence). This CDR3 has 13 amino acids. V lost 3 bases, J lost 7 bases, and 13 bases lay in between.

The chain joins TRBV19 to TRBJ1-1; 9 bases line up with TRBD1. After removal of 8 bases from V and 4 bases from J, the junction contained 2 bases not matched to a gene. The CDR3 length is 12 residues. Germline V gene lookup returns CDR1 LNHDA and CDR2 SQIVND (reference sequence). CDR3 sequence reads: CASGTGTTEAFF. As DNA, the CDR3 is TGTGCCAGTGGGACAGGGACCACTGAAGCTTTCTTT.

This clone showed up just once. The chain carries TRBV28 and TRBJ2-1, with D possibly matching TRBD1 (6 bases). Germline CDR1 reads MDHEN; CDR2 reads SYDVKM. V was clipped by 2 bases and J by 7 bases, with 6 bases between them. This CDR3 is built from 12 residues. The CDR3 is CASSLQGNEQFF. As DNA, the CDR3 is TGTGCCAGCAGTTTACAGGGGAATGAGCAGTTCTTC. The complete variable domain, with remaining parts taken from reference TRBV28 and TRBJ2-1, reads DVKVTQSSRYLVKRTGEKVFLECVQDMDHENMFWYRQDPGLGLRLIYFSYDVKMKEKGDIPEGYSVSREKKERFSLILESASTNQTSMYLCASSLQGNEQFFGPGTRLTVL.

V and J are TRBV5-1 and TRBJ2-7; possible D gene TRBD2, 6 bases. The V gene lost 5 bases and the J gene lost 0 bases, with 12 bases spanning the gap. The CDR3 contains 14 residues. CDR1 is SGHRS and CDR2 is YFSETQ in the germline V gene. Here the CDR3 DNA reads TGCGCCAGCAGGTCGGAACTAGCCTCCTACGAGCAGTACTTC. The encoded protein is CASRSELASYEQYF.

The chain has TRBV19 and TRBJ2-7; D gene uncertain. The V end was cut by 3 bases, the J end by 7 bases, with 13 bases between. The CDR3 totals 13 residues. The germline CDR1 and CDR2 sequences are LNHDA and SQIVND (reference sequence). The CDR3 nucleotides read TGTGCCAGTAGTATCCGCAGGAGCTCAGAGCAGTACTTC. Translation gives CASSIRRSSEQYF.

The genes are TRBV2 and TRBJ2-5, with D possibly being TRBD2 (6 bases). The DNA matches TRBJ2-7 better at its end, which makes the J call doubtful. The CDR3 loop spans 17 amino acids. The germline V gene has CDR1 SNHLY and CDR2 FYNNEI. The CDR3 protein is CASSLTLPLATFHEQYF. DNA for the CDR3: TGTGCCAGCAGTCTAACACTTCCCCTAGCGACCTTCCACGAGCAGTACTTC.

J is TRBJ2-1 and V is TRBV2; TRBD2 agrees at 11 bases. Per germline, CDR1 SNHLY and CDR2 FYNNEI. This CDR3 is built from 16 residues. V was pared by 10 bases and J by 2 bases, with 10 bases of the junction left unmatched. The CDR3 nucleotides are TGTGCCACCCAACCTAATAGCGGGGGGGCCTACAATGAGCAGTTCTTC. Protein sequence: CATQPNSGGAYNEQFF.

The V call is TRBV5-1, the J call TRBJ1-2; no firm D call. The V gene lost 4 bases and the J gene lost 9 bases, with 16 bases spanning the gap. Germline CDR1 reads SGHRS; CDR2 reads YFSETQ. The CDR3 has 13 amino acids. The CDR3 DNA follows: TGCGCCAGCAGCGCATCGGACCTGGCTCGCTACACCTTC. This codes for CASSASDLARYTF.

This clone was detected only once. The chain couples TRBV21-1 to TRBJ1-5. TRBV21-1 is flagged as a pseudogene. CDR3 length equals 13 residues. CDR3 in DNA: TGTGCCAGCAGGACCGGGGGGAATCAGCCCCAGCATTTT. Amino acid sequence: CASRTGGNQPQHF.

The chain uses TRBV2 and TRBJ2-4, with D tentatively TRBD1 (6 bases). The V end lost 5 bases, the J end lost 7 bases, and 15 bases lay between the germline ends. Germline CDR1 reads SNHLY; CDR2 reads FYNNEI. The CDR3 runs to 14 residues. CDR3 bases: TGTGCCAGCAGTAGCAGCGACAGGCCGAACATTCAGTACTTC. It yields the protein CASSSSDRPNIQYF.

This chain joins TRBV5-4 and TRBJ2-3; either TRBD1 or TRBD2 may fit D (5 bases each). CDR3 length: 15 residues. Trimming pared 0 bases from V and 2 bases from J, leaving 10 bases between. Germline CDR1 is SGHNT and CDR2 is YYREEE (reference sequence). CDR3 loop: CASSLAGPLTDTQYF. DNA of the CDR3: TGTGCCAGCAGCTTGGCGGGGCCCCTCACAGATACGCAGTATTTT.

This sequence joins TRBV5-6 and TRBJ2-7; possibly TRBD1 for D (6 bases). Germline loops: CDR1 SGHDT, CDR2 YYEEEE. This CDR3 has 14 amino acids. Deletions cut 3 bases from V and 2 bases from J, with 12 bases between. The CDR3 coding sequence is TGTGCCAGCAGCTACAGGGTTGAGCCCTACGAGCAGTACTTC. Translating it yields CASSYRVEPYEQYF.

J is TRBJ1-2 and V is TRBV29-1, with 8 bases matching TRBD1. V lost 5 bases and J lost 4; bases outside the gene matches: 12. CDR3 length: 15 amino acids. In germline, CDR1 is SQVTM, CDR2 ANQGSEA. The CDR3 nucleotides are TGCAGCGTTCTGTTGGACAGGGTGGAGCCCTATGGCTACACCTTC. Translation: CSVLLDRVEPYGYTF.

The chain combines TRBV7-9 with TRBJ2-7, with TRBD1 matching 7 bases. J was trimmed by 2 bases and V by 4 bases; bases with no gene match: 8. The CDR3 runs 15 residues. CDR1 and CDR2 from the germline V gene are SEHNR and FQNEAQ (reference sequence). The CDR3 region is CASSSVRQGPYEQYF. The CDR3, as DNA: TGTGCCAGCAGCTCCGTCCGACAGGGCCCCTACGAGCAGTACTTC.

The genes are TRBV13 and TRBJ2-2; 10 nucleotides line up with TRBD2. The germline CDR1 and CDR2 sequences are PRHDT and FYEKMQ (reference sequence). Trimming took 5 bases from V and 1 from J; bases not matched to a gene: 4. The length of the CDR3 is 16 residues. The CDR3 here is CASSPGLAENTGELFF. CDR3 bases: TGTGCCAGCAGCCCCGGACTAGCGGAGAACACCGGGGAGCTGTTTTTT.